Only one count was recorded for the clone carrying this T cell receptor beta chain. The data were taken from a study of CD8 T cells in Susac syndrome. RNA amounts of roughly 0.5 to 1 ug underwent reverse transcription with random hexamers. TCR beta CDR3 was amplified by immunoSEQ multiplex PCR. This amplification extended across 54 Vbeta and 13 Jbeta segments. TCRdb processed the immunoSEQ multiplex PCR reads anew with MiXCR; each CDR3 protein has one entry. The table includes approximately 300,000 distinct CDR3 sequences, 89% detected once. Material for sequencing was CD8+ T cells from PBMCs. The TCR sequence derives from a human donor with multiple sclerosis.

DNA for the CDR3: TGTGCCAGCAGCTTAAACGGACAGGAAAACTCTGGAAACACCATATATTTT. Its protein product is CASSLNGQENSGNTIYF. J is TRBJ1-3 and V is TRBV7-9; 7 bases match TRBD1. The germline V gene encodes CDR1 SEHNR and CDR2 FQNEAQ (reference sequence). The CDR3 length is 17 residues. Unmatched junction bases numbered 7, after V lost 2 bases and J lost 0 bases.